This T cell receptor (beta chain) was documented in a study of T-cell memory formation after mild COVID-19. In the study overall: Clusters were largely donor specific.

Germline loops: CDR1 MGHRA, CDR2 YSYEKL. V was pared by 3 bases and J by 4 bases, with 12 bases between. This CDR3 has 15 residues. Study-wide points: Second-wave clones that peaked on day 37 lacked confirmed SARS-CoV-2 specificity. Among CD4+ contracting clones, most were CM and EM, and CD8+ ones EMRA.

For this clonotype: Its specificity is not known.

TCR alpha and TCR beta cDNA libraries carrying sample barcodes and UMIs came from 5'RACE with constant-segment primers. TCRdb recomputed calls from the 5' RACE reads with MiXCR, one row per CDR3 protein. The sample holds under 650,000 distinct CDR3 sequences, roughly 18% seen once. This receptor was taken from an adult woman who had mild COVID-19 (a few samples of this study predate the infection). Cell type and time point are not known. The sample consisted of PBMCs or a T cell subset sorted from them (not recorded which). The chain is built from TRBV4-1 and TRBJ2-2; D gene ambiguous. CDR3 sequence: CASSQSQRSTGELFF. CDR3 sequence (DNA): TGCGCCAGCAGCCAGAGCCAGCGATCCACCGGGGAGCTGTTTTTT.